What follows describes a single TCR beta chain. This entry is derived from a study of cytomegalovirus exposure and HLA in healthy donors. 13 Jbeta primers and 60 Vbeta primers were used for the PCR. Clones were read by immunoSEQ multiplex PCR, and TCRdb kept only the in-frame ones, dropping some. This table has fewer than 200,000 clones, roughly 80% appearing once. CDR3 length equals 9 residues. Sequenced input: PBMCs. This chain links TRBV3-2 with TRBJ2-7; the table's TRBD1 call for D was not verified on the DNA. TRBV3-2 is given as a pseudogene. This TCR derives from a woman aged 18-29 years in good health and CMV-seronegative. The CDR3 bases are TGTGCCAGCAGCCAAGAGCAGTACGTC. Translated: CASSQEQYV.